Listed here are 5 T cell receptor beta chains from one sample, sequenced in a study of blood T cell repertoires in COVID-19. The assay was immunoSEQ multiplex PCR, and TCRdb's table has in-frame clones only and misses some. Found here are about 200,000 clones, 80% to 90% of them singletons; the top ten hold about 4%. The source material was PBMCs or T cells enriched from blood (not recorded which). These receptors were taken from a woman in her 30s who had been exposed to COVID-19.

V usage is TRBV18 and J usage is TRBJ1-1, with TRBD1 matching 7 bases. Trimming cost V 3 bases and J 4 bases; bases outside gene matches: 8. The germline V gene encodes CDR1 KGHSH and CDR2 LQKENI. The CDR3 extends over 15 amino acids. CDR3 DNA: TGTGCCAGCTCACCTTCAGCAGGGGGTGGCACTGAAGCTTTCTTT. This gives the protein CASSPSAGGGTEAFF.

This chain joins TRBV27 and TRBJ1-1, with D tentatively TRBD1 (6 bases). From germline, CDR1 is MNHEY and CDR2 SMNVEV (reference sequence). The CDR3 loop spans 14 amino acids. The V end lost 11 bases, the J end lost 5 bases, and 21 bases lay between the germline ends. CDR3 sequence (DNA): TGTGCCTCTTGGGCGCGGGGGGCAGCGACTGAAGCTTTCTTT. Amino acids: CASWARGAATEAFF.

V is TRBV2 and J is TRBJ1-5, with D uncertain. The CDR3 contains 13 residues. The germline V gene encodes CDR1 SNHLY and CDR2 FYNNEI. Trimming shortened V by 7 bases and J by 0 bases, and 7 bases separated the two germline ends. For the CDR3, the DNA is TGTGCCAGCAATAGCGGTAGCAATCAGCCCCAGCATTTT. Translating it yields CASNSGSNQPQHF.

The chain has TRBV4-1 and TRBJ2-7, with TRBD1 matching over 7 bases. V was pared by 5 bases and J by 3 bases, with 7 bases of the junction left unmatched. The CDR3 contains 14 residues. From germline, CDR1 is MGHRA and CDR2 YSYEKL. In nucleotides, the CDR3 is TGCGCCAGCAGCTACGAGACAGGGCTCTACGAGCAGTACTTC. This sequence encodes CASSYETGLYEQYF.

The rearrangement uses TRBV11-2 and TRBJ1-2, with TRBD1 matching 9 bases. Germline CDR1 reads SGHAT; CDR2 reads FQNNGV. CDR3 size: 16 residues. The junction had 14 bases not matched to a gene; V was cut back by 4 bases and J by 8 bases. CDR3 loop: CASSSVRTGDFRGYTF. As DNA, the CDR3 is TGTGCCAGCAGCTCGGTCAGGACAGGGGACTTCAGGGGCTACACCTTC.